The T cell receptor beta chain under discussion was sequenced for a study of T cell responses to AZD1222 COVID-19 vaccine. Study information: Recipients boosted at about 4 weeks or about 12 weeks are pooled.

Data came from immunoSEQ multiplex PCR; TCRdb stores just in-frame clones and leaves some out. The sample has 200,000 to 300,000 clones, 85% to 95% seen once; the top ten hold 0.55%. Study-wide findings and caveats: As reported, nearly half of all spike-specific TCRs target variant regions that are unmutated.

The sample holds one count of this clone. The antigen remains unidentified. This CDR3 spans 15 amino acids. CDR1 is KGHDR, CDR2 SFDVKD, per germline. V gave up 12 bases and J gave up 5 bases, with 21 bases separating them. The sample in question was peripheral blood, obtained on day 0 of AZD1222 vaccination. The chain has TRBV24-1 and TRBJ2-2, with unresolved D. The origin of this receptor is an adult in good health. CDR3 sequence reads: CAVGLPNGPTGELFF. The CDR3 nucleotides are TGTGCCGTGGGCCTTCCCAACGGCCCAACCGGGGAGCTGTTTTTT.